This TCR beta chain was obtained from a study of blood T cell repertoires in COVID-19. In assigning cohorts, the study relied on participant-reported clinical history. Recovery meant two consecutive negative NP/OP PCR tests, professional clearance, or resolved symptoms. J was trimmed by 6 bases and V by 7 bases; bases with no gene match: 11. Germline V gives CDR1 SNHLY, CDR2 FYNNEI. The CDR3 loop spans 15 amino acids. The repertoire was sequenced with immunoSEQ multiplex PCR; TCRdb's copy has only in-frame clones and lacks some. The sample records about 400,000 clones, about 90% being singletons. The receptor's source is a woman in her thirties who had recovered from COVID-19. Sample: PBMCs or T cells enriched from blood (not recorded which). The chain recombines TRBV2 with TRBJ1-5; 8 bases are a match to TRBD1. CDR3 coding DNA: TGTGCCAGCACCGTAACAGGGGGTAGCGGTCAGCCCCAGCATTTT. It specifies CASTVTGGSGQPQHF.